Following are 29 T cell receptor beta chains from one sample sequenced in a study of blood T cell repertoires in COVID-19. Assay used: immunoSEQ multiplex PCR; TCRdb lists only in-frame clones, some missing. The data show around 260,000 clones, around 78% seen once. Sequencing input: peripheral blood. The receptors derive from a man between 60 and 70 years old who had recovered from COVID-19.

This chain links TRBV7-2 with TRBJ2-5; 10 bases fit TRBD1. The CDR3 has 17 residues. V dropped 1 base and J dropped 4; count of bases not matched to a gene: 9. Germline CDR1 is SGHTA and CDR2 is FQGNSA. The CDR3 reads CASSLVGTGVARETQYF. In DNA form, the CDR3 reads TGTGCCAGCAGCTTAGTAGGGACAGGGGTTGCCAGAGAGACCCAGTACTTC.

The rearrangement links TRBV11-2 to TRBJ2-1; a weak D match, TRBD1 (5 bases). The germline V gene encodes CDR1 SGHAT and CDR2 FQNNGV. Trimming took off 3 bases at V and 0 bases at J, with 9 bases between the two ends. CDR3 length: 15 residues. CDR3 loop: CASSFRVSSYNEQFF. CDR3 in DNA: TGTGCCAGCAGCTTCAGGGTCAGCTCCTACAATGAGCAGTTCTTC. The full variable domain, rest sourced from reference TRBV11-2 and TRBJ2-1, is EAGVAQSPRYKIIEKRQSVAFWCNPISGHATLYWYQQILGQGPKLLIQFQNNGVVDDSQLPKDRFSAERLKGVDSTLKIQPAKLEDSAVYLCASSFRVSSYNEQFFGPGTRLTVL.

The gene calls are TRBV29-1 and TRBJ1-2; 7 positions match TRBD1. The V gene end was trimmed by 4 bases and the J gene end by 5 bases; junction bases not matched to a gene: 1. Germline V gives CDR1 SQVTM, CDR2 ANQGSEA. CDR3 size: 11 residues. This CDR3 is CSVGGQYGYTF. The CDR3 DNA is TGCAGCGTTGGGGGACAGTATGGCTACACCTTC.

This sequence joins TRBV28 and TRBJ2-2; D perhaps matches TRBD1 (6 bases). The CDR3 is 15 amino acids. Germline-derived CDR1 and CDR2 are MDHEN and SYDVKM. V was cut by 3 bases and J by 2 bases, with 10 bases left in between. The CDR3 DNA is TGTGCCAGCAGTTTTGGGACACACAACACCGGGGAGCTGTTTTTT. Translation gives CASSFGTHNTGELFF.

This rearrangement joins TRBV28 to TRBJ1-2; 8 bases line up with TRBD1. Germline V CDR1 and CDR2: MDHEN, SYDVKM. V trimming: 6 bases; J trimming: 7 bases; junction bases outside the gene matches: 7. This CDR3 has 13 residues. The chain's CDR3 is CASRARGRLGYTF. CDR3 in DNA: TGTGCCAGCAGAGCCAGGGGGCGCCTTGGCTACACCTTC.

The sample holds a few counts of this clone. CDR3 bases: TGTGCCTGGAGGTACGGGAGGCACACCGGGGAGCTGTTTTTT. Protein product: CAWRYGRHTGELFF. J is TRBJ2-2 and V is TRBV30; 7 bases map to TRBD2. CDR3 size: 14 residues. V lost 3 bases, J lost 3 bases, and 4 bases stayed unmatched. Germline values: CDR1 GTSNPN, CDR2 SVGIG (reference sequence).

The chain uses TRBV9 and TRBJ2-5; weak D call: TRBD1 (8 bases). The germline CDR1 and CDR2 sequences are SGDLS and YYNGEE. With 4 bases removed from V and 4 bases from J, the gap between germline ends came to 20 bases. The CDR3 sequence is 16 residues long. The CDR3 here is CASSPGGQGGRETQYF. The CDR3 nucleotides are TGTGCCAGCAGCCCAGGGGGCCAGGGGGGGAGAGAGACCCAGTACTTC.

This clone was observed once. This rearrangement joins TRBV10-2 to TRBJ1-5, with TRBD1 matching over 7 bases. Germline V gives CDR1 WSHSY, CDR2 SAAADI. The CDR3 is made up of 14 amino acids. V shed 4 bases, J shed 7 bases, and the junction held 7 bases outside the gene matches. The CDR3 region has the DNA TGCGCCAGCAGTGGACAGGGAGGCAGGCAGCCCCAGCATTTT. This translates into CASSGQGGRQPQHF.

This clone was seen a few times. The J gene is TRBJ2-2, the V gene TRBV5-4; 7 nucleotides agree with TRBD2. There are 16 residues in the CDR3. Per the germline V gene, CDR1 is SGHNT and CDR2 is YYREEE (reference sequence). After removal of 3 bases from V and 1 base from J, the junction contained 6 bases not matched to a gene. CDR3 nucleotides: TGTGCCAGCAGCTCCCCGGGAGGTGGGAACACCGGGGAGCTGTTTTTT. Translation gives CASSSPGGGNTGELFF.

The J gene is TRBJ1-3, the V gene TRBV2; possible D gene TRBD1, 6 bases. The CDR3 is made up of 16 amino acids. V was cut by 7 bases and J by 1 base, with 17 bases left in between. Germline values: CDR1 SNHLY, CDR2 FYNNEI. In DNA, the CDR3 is TGTGCCAGCACTAGGGGGAATGGGTTTTCTGGAAACACCATATATTTT. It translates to CASTRGNGFSGNTIYF.

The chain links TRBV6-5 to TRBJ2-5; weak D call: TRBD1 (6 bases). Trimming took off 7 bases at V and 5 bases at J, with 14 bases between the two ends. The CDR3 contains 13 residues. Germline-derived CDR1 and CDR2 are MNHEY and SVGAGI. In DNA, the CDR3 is TGTGCCAGCACCAGGGGTACTGTGGAGACCCAGTACTTC. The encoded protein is CASTRGTVETQYF.

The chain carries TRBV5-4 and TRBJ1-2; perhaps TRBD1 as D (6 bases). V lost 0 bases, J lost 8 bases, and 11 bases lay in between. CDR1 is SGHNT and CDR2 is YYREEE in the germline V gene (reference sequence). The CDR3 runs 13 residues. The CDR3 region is CASSLDRVGGYTF. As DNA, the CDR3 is TGTGCCAGCAGCTTGGACAGGGTCGGCGGCTACACCTTC. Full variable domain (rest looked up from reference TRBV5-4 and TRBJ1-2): ETGVTQSPTHLIKTRGQQVTLRCSSQSGHNTVSWYQQALGQGPQFIFQYYREEENGRGNFPPRFSGLQFPNYSSELNVNALELDDSALYLCASSLDRVGGYTFGSGTRLTVV.

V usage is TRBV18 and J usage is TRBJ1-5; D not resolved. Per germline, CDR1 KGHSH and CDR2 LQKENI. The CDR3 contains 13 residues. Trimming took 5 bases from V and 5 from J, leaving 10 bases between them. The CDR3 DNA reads TGTGCCAGCTCAATCGGGGTGGATCAGCCCCAGCATTTT. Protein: CASSIGVDQPQHF. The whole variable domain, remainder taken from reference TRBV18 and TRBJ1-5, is NAGVMQNPRHLVRRRGQEARLRCSPMKGHSHVYWYRQLPEEGLKFMVYLQKENIIDESGMPKERFSAEFPKEGPSILRIQQVVRGDSAAYFCASSIGVDQPQHFGDGTRLSIL.

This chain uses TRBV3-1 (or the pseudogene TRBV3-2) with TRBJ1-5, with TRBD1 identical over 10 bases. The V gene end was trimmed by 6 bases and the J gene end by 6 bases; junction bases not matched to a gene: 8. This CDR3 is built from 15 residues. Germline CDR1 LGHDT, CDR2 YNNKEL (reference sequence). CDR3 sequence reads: CASSLGQGDGQPQHF. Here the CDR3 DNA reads TGTGCCAGCAGTCTAGGACAGGGGGACGGTCAGCCCCAGCATTTT.

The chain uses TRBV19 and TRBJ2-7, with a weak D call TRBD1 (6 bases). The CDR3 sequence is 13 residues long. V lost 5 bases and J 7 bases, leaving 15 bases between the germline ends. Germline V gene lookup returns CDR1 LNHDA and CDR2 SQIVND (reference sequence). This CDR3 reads CASSARTVGEQYF. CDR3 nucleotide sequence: TGTGCCAGTAGTGCCAGGACAGTGGGTGAGCAGTACTTC.

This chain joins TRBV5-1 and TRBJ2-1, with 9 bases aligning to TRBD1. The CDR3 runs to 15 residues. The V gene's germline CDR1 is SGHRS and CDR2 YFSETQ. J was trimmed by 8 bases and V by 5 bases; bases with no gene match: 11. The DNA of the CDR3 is TGCGCCAGCAGTCAAGGACAGGGGCCCCTCCATGAGCAGTTCTTC. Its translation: CASSQGQGPLHEQFF.

The CDR3 nucleotides are TGTGCCACTTCTCGAGACAGGGTAGCCGGGGAGCTGTTTTTT. Translation: CATSRDRVAGELFF. The V and J genes are TRBV24-1 and TRBJ2-2, with TRBD1 matching 7 bases. Germline V gives CDR1 KGHDR, CDR2 SFDVKD. J gave up 6 bases and V 10 bases, and 10 bases lay outside the gene matches. CDR3 size: 14 residues.

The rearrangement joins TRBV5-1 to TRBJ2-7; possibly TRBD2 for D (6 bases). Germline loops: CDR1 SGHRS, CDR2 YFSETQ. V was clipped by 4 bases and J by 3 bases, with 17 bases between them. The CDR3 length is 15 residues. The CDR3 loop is CASSPHSAGSYEQYF. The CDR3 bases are TGCGCCAGCAGCCCCCACTCGGCGGGGAGCTACGAGCAGTACTTC. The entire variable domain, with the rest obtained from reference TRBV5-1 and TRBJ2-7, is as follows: KAGVTQTPRYLIKTRGQQVTLSCSPISGHRSVSWYQQTPGQGLQFLFEYFSETQRNKGNFPGRFSGRQFSNSRSEMNVSTLELGDSALYLCASSPHSAGSYEQYFGPGTRLTVT.

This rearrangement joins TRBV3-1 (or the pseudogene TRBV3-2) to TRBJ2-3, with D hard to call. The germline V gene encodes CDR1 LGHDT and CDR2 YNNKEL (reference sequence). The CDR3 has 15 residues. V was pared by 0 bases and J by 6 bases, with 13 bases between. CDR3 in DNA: TGTGCCAGCAGCCAAGATTGGCGGAGCAGCGATACGCAGTATTTT. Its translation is CASSQDWRSSDTQYF.

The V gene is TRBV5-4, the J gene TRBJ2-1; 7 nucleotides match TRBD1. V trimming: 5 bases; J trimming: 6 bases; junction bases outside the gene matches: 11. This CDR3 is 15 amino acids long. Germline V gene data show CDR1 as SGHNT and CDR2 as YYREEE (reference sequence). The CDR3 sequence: CASRLQSTGTNEQFF. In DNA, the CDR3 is TGTGCCAGCAGGCTACAATCGACAGGGACCAATGAGCAGTTCTTC.

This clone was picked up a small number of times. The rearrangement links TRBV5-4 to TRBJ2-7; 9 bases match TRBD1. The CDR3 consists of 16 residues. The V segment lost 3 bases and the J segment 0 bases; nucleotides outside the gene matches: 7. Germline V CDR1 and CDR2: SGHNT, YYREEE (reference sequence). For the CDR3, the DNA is TGTGCCAGCAGCTCCACAGGGGGCTCAAGCTCCTACGAGCAGTACTTC. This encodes CASSSTGGSSSYEQYF.

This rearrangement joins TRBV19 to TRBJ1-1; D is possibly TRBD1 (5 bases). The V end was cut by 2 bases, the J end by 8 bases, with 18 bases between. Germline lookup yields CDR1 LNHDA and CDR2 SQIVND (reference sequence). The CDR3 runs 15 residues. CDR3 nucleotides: TGTGCCAGTAGTATAACGGCAAGGACAACTACCGAAGCTTTCTTT. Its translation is CASSITARTTTEAFF.

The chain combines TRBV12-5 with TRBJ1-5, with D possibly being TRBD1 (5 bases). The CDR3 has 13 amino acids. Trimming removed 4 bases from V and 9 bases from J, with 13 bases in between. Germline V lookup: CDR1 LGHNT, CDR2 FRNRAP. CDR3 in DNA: TGTGCTAGTGGTTCCAGTGGGGGGGGGCCCCAGCATTTT. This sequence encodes CASGSSGGGPQHF.

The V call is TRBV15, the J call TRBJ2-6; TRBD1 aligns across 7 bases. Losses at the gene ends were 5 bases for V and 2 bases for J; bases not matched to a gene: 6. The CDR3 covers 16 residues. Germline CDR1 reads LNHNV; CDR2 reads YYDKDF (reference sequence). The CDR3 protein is CATSGVTGAGANVLTF. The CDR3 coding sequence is TGTGCCACCAGCGGAGTAACAGGGGCTGGGGCCAACGTCCTGACTTTC.

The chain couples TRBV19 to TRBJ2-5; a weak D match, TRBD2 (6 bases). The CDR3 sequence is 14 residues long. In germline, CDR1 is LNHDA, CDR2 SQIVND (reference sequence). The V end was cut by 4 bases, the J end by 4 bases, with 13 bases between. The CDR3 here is CASSKGLGLETQYF. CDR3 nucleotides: TGTGCCAGTAGTAAGGGTCTGGGACTAGAGACCCAGTACTTC.

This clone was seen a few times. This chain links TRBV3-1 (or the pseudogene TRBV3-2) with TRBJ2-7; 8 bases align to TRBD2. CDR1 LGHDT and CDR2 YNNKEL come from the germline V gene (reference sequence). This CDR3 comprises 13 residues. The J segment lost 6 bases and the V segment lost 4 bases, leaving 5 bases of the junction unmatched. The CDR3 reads CASSPRTSSEQYF. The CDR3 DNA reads TGTGCCAGCAGCCCCCGGACTAGCTCCGAGCAGTACTTC.

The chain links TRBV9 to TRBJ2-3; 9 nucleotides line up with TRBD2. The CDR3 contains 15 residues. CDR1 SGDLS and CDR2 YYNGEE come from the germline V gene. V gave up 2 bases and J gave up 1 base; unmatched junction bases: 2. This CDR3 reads CASSVSSGGTDTQYF. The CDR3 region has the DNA TGTGCCAGCAGCGTCTCTAGCGGGGGCACAGATACGCAGTATTTT.

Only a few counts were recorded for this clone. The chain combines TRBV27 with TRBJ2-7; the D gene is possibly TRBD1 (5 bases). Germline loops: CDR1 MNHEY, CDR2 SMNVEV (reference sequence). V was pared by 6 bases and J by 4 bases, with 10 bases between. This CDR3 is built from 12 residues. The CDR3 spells CASRGQGYEQYF. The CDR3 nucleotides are TGTGCCAGCAGAGGGCAGGGATACGAGCAGTACTTC.

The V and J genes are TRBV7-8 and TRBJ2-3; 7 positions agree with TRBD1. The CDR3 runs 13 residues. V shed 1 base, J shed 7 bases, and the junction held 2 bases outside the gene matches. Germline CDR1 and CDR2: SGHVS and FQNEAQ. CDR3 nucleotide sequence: TGTGCCAGCAGCTTAGTGACAGGGAATACGCAGTATTTT. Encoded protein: CASSLVTGNTQYF.